This T cell receptor (beta chain) is drawn from a study of blood T cell repertoires in COVID-19. The CDR3 is 14 residues long. V shed 4 bases and J 8 bases; nucleotides not matched to a gene: 3. Looked up from germline, CDR1 is SEHNR and CDR2 is FQNEAQ (reference sequence). Method: immunoSEQ multiplex PCR; TCRdb's copy keeps in-frame clones and lacks some. The sample gives about 530,000 clones, about 89% of which show up once; about 8% is in the top ten. The source is a woman aged 45-65 years with COVID-19, enrolled during active disease. Sequenced: peripheral blood. This chain links TRBV7-9 with TRBJ1-4; 11 positions match TRBD1. In DNA, the CDR3 is TGTGCCAGCAGCTCCGGGACAGGGGGGGAAAAACTGTTTTTT. This gives the protein CASSSGTGGEKLFF.